This T cell receptor beta chain was sequenced in a study of cytomegalovirus exposure and HLA in healthy donors (TCRdb year 2017). Regarding the study in general: In an earlier analysis of several hundred of the donors, around 290 Gb of sequence data and 90 million to 120 million unique TCR beta sequences from 180 million or so T cells were reported. The study aimed to test whether cataloging public T cell receptors could reveal signatures of past pathogen exposure. In the later analysis, no new phenotypic data were used to find candidate immune exposures; instead, reliance was placed on TCR beta sequences and their occurrence across donors. An earlier analysis of 587 of the donors used high-throughput TCR beta sequencing to judge whether each TCR beta V gene segment behaved as functional or pseudogenic. Alongside the repertoire data, information on donor age, sex, ethnicity and CMV serostatus was compiled. To predict cytomegalovirus infection status, the study brought together high-throughput TCR immunosequencing, statistical association of individual TCRs with disease status, and machine learning. An early release covering roughly 600 HLA-typed donors comprised 250 to 350 gigabases of sequencing data and tens of millions of unique TCR sequences. Every repertoire in the discovery cohort had been generated on one and the same sequencing platform. In addition to the first cohort of roughly 700 subjects, a separate validation cohort of 120 different subjects was used. On average, around 240,000 unique TCR beta nucleotide sequences were sequenced per donor among a few hundred genotyped donors of the cohort, with 15% to 20% of those sequences being non-productive. A few DR-DQ haplotypes were treated as single units for association and clustering because of strong linkage in the cohort. Using immunosequencing, the study profiled T cell repertoires from around 670 subjects and related those repertoires to cytomegalovirus serostatus. A later genetic analysis used genome-wide SNP genotypes for about 55% of the 666 donors, treating that subset as a discovery cohort. The number of donors typed differed by locus, with about 629-640 for A, B, C, DRB1 and DQB1, 522 for DQA1, about 610 for DPA1, and some 440 for DPB1. Of the roughly 390 genotyped donors, 65% to 90% were placed in the genetic ancestry cluster associated with self-reported Caucasian donors. HLA typing included class I and class II loci at four-digit resolution. To study patterns of TCR occurrence, a later analysis re-analyzed previously published TCR beta repertoires from hundreds of donors and added high-resolution HLA genotyping. Study-wide findings and limitations: While some public TCRs were present in many individuals, most TCR sequences turned up only very rarely across donors. Presence/absence analyses assumed roughly uniform sequencing depth across donors, an assumption that may not hold. The study gave a list of about 170 TCR beta chains associated with cytomegalovirus. According to a later genetic analysis, donors in an Asian-associated ancestry cluster had fewer N-insertions in productive TCRs than the approximately 650-donor mean. In a later analysis, HLA-associated TCR beta chains showed more clonal expansion and lower generation probabilities than non-associated chains that were equally common. A later analysis found that TCR association rates varied across HLA loci, with DRB1 alleles showing the most associated TCRs and HLA-C alleles the fewest. A further reported finding was that TCR beta sequences accurately predicted the HLA-A and HLA-B alleles for most subjects in the first cohort. The cohort was sequenced for TCR beta chains only, and without alpha or paired-chain data the features that could be detected were limited. A later genetic analysis associated a missense DCLRE1C variant with V-gene and J-gene trimming of TCR beta chains, and an independent cohort replicated the association. Broadly in line with IMGT annotations, most TCR beta V segments showed up in productive rearrangements about 90% or about 30% of the time in an earlier analysis of approximately 600 of the donors. A later analysis associated 15,000 to 20,000 TCR beta sequences with specific HLA alleles at a false discovery rate of 0.05. Some IMGT-functional V segments, including TRBV6-2 and TRBV6-3, could not be distinguished by the 87-base-pair reads and were therefore excluded. The classifier was reported to diagnose cytomegalovirus status with high specificity and sensitivity in both the original and validation cohorts. Because HLA typing was missing for some donors at each locus, association tests included only the typed subset. The authors suggested that the approach could potentially be generalized to other disease states and immunological phenotypes. A later analysis found that most CMV-associated TCR beta chains appeared HLA-restricted, with HLA associations seemingly driven largely by CMV exposure. A few of the identified cytomegalovirus-associated TCR beta chains were confirmed in vitro to be specific for cytomegalovirus antigens. CMV serostatus was the only immune exposure information available for the cohort. Roughly 15 rarely observed V segments, including chromosome 9 orphons, were excluded from the earlier analysis of about 610 of the donors because counts were too low. In a later analysis, several top co-occurrence clusters were reported to appear linked to parvovirus B19, influenza, CMV and Epstein-Barr virus. A group of highly shared sequence variants was considered likely to be a technical artifact of the sequencing pipeline. Correlated functional status among segregating V segments might be attributable to linkage disequilibrium, but an unknown experimental factor could not be ruled out. Strong co-occurrence of HLA alleles, especially DR and DQ, made assigning TCR associations to individual alleles difficult.

On this clone itself: This receptor's antigen is unknown. No base quality information exists; no much larger clone differs at one position.

The germline V gene sets CDR1 to SGDLS and CDR2 to YYNGEE. The CDR3 spans 14 residues, from the cysteine through the phenylalanine. The DNA shown is the 42-base CDR3, in frame from base 1. Trimming takes 3 bases from V and 8 bases from J, and the germline ends sit 17 bases apart. The library was produced with the immunoSEQ multiplex PCR assay. The multiplex PCR relied on a mix of 60 forward primers for TCR Vbeta segments and 13 reverse primers for TCR Jbeta segments. Amplification of the CDR3 region of rearranged TCR beta genes was performed with a multiplex PCR assay on genomic DNA. The amplified TCR beta libraries were sequenced on the Illumina HiSeq System as 87-base-pair reads. The study's own analysis went as follows. Across the 600 to 700 repertoires, a later analysis counted tens of millions of unique TCR beta chains, some 11 million of which were shared by at least two donors. Raw reads were error-corrected and collapsed into unique sequences by a nearest-neighbor algorithm in which closely related sequences were merged to remove PCR and sequencing errors. Alignment of CDR3 sequences to IMGT reference sequences was used to assign V, D and J gene segments. For a sequence to be retained, a match of at least six nucleotides to both a V gene segment and a J gene segment was required. Rearrangements were called productive when the CDR3 lacked stop codons and stayed in frame with V and J; all others were non-productive. Following IMGT convention, CDR3 was defined as the stretch from the second conserved V-encoded cysteine up to the conserved J-encoded phenylalanine. The earlier analysis of a few hundred of the donors excluded any sequence lacking an unambiguous match to a single V gene segment. An earlier analysis of 500 to 700 of the donors classified V segments as functional when productive rearrangements were above 56.7% and as segregating when the standard deviation between donors was above 5%. A statistical classification framework was developed to diagnose cytomegalovirus status using the catalog of TCR beta chain sequences. In a later analysis, TCR nucleotide sequences were compared against IMGT/GENE-DB human TR gene sequences so that V and J genes could be assigned. Using the TCRdist pipeline, a later analysis assigned CDR3 sequences along with most-parsimonious VDJ recombination scenarios. A later analysis defined each TCR beta chain by its CDR3 amino acid sequence plus V-gene family, and excluded reads lacking a unique V-gene family. In a later analysis, several hundred highly shared, low-generation-probability nucleotide sequences were removed to address suspected cross-contamination and a sequencing artifact. For each public chain, a later analysis derived a clonal expansion index from normalized ranks of inferred template counts within each repertoire. Generation probabilities in a later analysis came from a VDJ recombination model fitted to out-of-frame rearrangements, and those results were checked against IGoR. A later analysis scored TCR-TCR, TCR-HLA and TCR-CMV co-occurrence with hypergeometric tests, applying a repertoire-size bias correction to TCR pairs. In a later analysis, false discovery rates were estimated by permuting HLA or CMV assignments 20 times. In a later analysis, co-occurring TCRs were grouped using DBSCAN, and TCRdist sequence similarity was added for clustering within HLA-allele-positive subsets. For co-occurrence clustering, repertoires with fewer than 30,000 or more than 120,000 public chains were excluded, along with five or six repertoires with anomalous nucleotide sharing. In TCRdb, the immuneACCESS table is reduced to in-frame sequences with V and J assigned. These tables do not hold every clone; where another copy was compared, an unresolved V gene accounts for under half, and the others remain unexplained. Clone size and the V and J calls come from that table; the DNA yielded D and trimming. This sample comprises 130,000 to 150,000 clones, roughly 80% of them detected only once. The top ten clonotypes cover around 2.9% of the sample.

The cohort was made up of 666 healthy bone marrow donors. Cohort members were all nominally healthy when sampled, although unrecorded immune exposures were likely present. The donor tested CMV seronegative, placing the donor among the 350 to 400 seronegative members of the cohort. A peripheral blood sample was collected from each donor, and TCR beta sequencing was performed on peripheral blood mononuclear cells. Genomic DNA extraction from the blood cell samples was performed with the Qiagen DNeasy Blood Extraction Kit. Recombination connected TRBV9 to TRBJ1-2; the best D guess is TRBD1, with 6 bases matching. This receptor was taken from a female donor in good health and CMV-seronegative. Sequenced: PBMCs. The nucleotide sequence is given as TGTGCCAGCAGCGCTCTTACCGGGACACGGGGCTACACCTTC. It encodes CASSALTGTRGYTF.